The text below deals with one T cell receptor (beta chain). The target antigen is unknown. One junction end does not reproduce the germline sequence, and a read error may be involved. These data come from a study of cytomegalovirus exposure and HLA in healthy donors. General study findings and limits: The productive fraction for most TCR beta V segments was about 90% or about 30% in an earlier analysis. In a later analysis, specific HLA alleles were associated with about 18,000 TCR beta sequences at a 0.05 false discovery rate. For presence/absence analyses, sequencing depth was assumed to be roughly uniform across donors. The authors reported that TCR beta sequences could predict HLA-A and HLA-B alleles. These predictions were accurate for most subjects in the first cohort.

The PCR contained 60 Vbeta and 13 Jbeta primers. TCRdb keeps only in-frame clones here, not all; method: immunoSEQ multiplex PCR. The sample yields about 80,000 clones, roughly 80% seen once. This receptor was taken from a woman aged 50 to 60 in good health and CMV-seropositive. The sequenced sample was PBMCs.

CDR3 amino acids: CASSLVVHETQYF. The CDR3 nucleotides read TGTGCTAGCAGCTTAGTAGTTCACGAGACCCAGTACTTC. V is TRBV7-7 and J is TRBJ2-5; D unresolved. CDR3 length: 13 residues. The germline V gene encodes CDR1 SSHAT and CDR2 FNYEAQ (reference sequence). The full variable domain, completed using reference TRBV7-7 and TRBJ2-5, is GAGVSQSPRYKVTKRGQDVTLRCDPISSHATLYWYQQALGQGPEFLTYFNYEAQPDKSGLPSDRFSAERPEGSISTLTIQRTEQRDSAMYRCASSLVVHETQYFGPGTRLLVL.